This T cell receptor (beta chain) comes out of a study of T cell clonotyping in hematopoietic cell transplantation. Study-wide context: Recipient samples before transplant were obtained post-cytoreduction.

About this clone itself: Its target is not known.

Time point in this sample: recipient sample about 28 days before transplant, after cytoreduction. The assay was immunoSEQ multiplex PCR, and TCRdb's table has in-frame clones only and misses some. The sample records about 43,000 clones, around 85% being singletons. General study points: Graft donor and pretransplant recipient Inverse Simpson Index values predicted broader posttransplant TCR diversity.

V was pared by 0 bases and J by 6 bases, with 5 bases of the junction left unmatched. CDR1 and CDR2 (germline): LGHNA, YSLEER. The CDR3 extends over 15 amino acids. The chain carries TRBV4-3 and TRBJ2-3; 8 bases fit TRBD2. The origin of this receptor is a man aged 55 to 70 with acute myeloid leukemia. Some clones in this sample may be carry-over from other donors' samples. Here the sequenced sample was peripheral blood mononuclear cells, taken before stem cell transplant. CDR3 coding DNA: TGCGCCAGCAGCCAAGATCTAGCGGGTGGGGATACGCAGTATTTT. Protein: CASSQDLAGGDTQYF.